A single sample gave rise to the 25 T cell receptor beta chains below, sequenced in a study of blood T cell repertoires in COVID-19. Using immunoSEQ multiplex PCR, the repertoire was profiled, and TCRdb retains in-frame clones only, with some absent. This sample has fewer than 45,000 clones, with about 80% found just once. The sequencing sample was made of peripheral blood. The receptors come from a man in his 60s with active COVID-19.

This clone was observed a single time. Written as DNA, the CDR3 is TGCGCCAGCAGCCATTTGACAGCCTCTAACTATGGCTACACCTTC. Its translation: CASSHLTASNYGYTF. The chain employs TRBV4-3 and TRBJ1-2, with a possible D match to TRBD1 (5 bases). The CDR3 spans 15 residues. Deletions cut 3 bases from V and 0 bases from J, with 11 bases between. Germline values: CDR1 LGHNA, CDR2 YSLEER.

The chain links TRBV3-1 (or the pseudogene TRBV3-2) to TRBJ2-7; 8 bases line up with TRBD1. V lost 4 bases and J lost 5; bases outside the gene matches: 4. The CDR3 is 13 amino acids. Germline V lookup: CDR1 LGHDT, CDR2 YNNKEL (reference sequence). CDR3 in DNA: TGTGCCAGCAGCCGGGTGGGACAGGACGAGCAGTACTTC. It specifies CASSRVGQDEQYF.

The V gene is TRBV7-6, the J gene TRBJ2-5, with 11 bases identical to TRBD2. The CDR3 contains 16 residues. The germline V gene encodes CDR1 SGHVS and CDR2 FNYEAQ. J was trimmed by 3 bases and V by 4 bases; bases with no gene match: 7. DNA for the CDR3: TGTGCCAGCAGCTCCAAATTACTAGCGGGGGAAGAGACCCAGTACTTC. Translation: CASSSKLLAGEETQYF.

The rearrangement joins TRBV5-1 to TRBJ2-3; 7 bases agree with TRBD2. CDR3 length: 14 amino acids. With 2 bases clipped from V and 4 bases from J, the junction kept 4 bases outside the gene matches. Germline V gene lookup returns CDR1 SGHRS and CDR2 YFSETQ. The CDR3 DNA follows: TGCGCCAGCAGCTTAGTAGCGGGCGCAGATACGCAGTATTTT. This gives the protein CASSLVAGADTQYF. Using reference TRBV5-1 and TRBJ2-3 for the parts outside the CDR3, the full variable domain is KAGVTQTPRYLIKTRGQQVTLSCSPISGHRSVSWYQQTPGQGLQFLFEYFSETQRNKGNFPGRFSGRQFSNSRSEMNVSTLELGDSALYLCASSLVAGADTQYFGPGTRLTVL.

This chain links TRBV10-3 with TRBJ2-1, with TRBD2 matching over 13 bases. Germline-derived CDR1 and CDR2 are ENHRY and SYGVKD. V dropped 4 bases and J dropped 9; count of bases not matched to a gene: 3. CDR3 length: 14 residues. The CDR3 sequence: CAISVRLAGGEQFF. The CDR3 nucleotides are TGTGCCATCAGTGTAAGACTAGCGGGGGGTGAGCAGTTCTTC.

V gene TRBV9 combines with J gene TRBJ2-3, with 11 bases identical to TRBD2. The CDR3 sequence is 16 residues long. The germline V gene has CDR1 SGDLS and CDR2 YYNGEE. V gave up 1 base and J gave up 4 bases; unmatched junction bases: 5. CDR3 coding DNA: TGTGCCAGCAGCGTAACCGGGACTAGCGGCGCAGATACGCAGTATTTT. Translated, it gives CASSVTGTSGADTQYF.

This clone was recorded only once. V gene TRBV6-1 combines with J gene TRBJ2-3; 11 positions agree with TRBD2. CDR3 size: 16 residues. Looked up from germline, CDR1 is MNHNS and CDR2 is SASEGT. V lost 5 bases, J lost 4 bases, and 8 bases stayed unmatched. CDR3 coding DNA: TGTGCCAGCAGTCAAGTACTAGCGGGGGTAGCAGATACGCAGTATTTT. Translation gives CASSQVLAGVADTQYF.

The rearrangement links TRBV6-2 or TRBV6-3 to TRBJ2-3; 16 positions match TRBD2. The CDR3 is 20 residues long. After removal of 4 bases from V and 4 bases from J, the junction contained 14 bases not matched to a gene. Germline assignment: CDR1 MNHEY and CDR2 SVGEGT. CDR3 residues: CASSFRPGLAGGPIADTQYF. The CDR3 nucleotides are TGTGCCAGCAGTTTCAGGCCGGGACTAGCGGGGGGGCCCATCGCAGATACGCAGTATTTT.

CDR3 amino acids: CASSQLAGDYNEQFF. The CDR3 coding sequence is TGTGCCAGCAGCCAACTAGCGGGAGACTACAATGAGCAGTTCTTC. This chain connects TRBV4-2 to TRBJ2-1; 10 nucleotides match TRBD2. Losses at the gene ends were 2 bases for V and 3 bases for J; bases not matched to a gene: 1. CDR1 and CDR2 (germline): LGHNA, YNFKEQ. The CDR3 is made up of 15 amino acids.

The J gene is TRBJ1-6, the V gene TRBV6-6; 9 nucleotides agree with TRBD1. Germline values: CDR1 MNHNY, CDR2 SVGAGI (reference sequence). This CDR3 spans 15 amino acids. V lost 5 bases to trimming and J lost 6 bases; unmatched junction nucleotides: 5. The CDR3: CASSPPGQGNSPLHF. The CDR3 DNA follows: TGTGCCAGCAGTCCACCGGGACAGGGTAATTCACCCCTCCACTTT.

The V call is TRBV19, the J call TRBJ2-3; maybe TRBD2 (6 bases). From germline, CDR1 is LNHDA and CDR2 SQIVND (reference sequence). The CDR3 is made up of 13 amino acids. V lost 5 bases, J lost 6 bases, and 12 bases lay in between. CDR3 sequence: CASSPTRGDTQYF. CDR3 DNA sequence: TGTGCCAGTAGTCCGACCCGGGGGGATACGCAGTATTTT.

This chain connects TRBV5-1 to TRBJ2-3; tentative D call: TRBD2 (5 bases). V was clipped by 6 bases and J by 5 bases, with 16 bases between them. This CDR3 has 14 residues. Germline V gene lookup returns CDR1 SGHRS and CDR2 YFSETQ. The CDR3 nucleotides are TGCGCCAGCACCCCTCAGAGGGCGGGAGATACGCAGTATTTT. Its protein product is CASTPQRAGDTQYF. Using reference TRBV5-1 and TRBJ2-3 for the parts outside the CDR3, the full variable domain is KAGVTQTPRYLIKTRGQQVTLSCSPISGHRSVSWYQQTPGQGLQFLFEYFSETQRNKGNFPGRFSGRQFSNSRSEMNVSTLELGDSALYLCASTPQRAGDTQYFGPGTRLTVL.

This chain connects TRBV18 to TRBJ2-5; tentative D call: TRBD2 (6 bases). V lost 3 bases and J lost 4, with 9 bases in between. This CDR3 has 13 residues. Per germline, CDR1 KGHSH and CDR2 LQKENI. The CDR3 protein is CASSPGGTETQYF. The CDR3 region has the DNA TGTGCCAGCTCACCTGGGGGGACAGAGACCCAGTACTTC.

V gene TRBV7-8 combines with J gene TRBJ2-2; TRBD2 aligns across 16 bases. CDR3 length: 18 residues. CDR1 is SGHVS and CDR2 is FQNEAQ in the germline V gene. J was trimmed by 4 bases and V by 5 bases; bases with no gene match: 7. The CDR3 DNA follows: TGTGCCAGCAGCCTAATCGGGACTAGCGGGAGGGTCACCGGGGAGCTGTTTTTT. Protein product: CASSLIGTSGRVTGELFF.

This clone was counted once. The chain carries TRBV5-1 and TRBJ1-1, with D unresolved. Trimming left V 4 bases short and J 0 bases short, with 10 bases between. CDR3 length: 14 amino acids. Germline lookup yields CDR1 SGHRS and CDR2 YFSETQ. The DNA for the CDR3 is TGCGCCAGCAGCACCAACACAGTGAACACTGAAGCTTTCTTT. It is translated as CASSTNTVNTEAFF.

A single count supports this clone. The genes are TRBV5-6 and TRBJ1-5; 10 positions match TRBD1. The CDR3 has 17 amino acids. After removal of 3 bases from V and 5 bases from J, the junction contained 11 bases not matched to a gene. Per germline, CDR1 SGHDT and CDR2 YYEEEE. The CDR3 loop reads CASSWTGGSIIDQPQHF. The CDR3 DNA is TGTGCCAGCAGCTGGACAGGGGGAAGTATAATTGATCAGCCCCAGCATTTT.

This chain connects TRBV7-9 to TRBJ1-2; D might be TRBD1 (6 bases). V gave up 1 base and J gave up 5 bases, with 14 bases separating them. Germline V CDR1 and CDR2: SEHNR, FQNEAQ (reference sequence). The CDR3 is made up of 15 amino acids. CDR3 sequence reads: CASSLVGQGLYGYTF. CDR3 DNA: TGTGCCAGCAGCTTAGTCGGGCAGGGGTTGTATGGCTACACCTTC.

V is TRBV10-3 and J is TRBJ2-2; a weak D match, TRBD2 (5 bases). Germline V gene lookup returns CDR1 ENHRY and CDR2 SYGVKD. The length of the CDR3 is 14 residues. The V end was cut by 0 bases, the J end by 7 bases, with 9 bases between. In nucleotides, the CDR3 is TGTGCCATCAGTGAGTCGACCGGGGACGGGGAGCTGTTTTTT. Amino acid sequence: CAISESTGDGELFF.

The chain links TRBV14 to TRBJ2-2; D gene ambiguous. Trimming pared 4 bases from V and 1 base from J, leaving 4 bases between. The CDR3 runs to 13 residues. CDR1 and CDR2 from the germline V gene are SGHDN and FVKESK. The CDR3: CASSRGNTGELFF. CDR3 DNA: TGTGCCAGCAGCCGCGGGAACACCGGGGAGCTGTTTTTT.

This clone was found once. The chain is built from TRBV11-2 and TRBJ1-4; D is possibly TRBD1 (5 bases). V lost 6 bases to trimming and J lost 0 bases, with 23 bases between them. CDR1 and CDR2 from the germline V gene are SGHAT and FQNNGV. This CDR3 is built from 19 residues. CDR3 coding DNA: TGTGCCAGCAGTAGTGGGGGGATGTGGGGAACAGCAACTAATGAAAAACTGTTTTTT. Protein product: CASSSGGMWGTATNEKLFF.

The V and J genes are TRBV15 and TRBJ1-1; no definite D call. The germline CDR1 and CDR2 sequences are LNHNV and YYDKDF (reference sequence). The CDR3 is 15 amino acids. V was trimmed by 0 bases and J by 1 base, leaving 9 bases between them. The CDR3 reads CATSRDPRSNTEAFF. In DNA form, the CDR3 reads TGTGCCACCAGCAGAGATCCCAGATCGAACACTGAAGCTTTCTTT. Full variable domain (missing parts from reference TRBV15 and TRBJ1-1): DAMVIQNPRYQVTQFGKPVTLSCSQTLNHNVMYWYQQKSSQAPKLLFHYYDKDFNNEADTPDNFQSRRPNTSFCFLDIRSPGLGDTAMYLCATSRDPRSNTEAFFGQGTRLTVV.

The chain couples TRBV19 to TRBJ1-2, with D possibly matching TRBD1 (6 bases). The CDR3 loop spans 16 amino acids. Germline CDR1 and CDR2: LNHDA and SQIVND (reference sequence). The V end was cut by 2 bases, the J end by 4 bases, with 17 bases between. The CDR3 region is CASSISFTQGSYGYTF. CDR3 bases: TGTGCCAGTAGTATATCATTTACACAGGGCAGCTATGGCTACACCTTC.

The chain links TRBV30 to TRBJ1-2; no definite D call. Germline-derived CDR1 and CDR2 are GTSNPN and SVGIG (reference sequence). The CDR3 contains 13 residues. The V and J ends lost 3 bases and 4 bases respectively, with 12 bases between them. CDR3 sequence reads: CAWRPPGLYGYTF. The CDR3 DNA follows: TGTGCCTGGAGACCCCCAGGACTCTATGGCTACACCTTC. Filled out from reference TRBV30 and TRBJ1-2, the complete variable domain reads SQTIHQWPATLVQPVGSPLSLECTVEGTSNPNLYWYRQAAGRGLQLLFYSVGIGQISSEVPQNLSASRPQDRQFILSSKKLLLSDSGFYLCAWRPPGLYGYTFGSGTRLTVV.

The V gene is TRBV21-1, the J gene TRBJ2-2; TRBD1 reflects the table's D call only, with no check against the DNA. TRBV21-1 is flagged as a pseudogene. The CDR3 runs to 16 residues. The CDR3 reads CASSKEARGDTGELFF. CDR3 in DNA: TGTGCCAGCAGCAAAGAGGCCAGGGGGGACACCGGGGAGCTGTTTTTT.

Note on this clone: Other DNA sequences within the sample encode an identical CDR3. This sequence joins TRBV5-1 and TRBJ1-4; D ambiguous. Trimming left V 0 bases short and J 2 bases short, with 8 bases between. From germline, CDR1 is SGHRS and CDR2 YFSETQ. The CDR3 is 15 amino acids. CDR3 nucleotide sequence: TGCGCCAGCAGCTTGGCCGGGGTGACTAATGAAAAACTGTTTTTT. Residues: CASSLAGVTNEKLFF.